These 10 T cell receptor beta chains were all obtained from the same sample, sequenced in a study of regulatory T cells in long-lasting Graves disease (dated by TCRdb to about 2021). The sample's time point label is to be understood as: newly diagnosed GD, antithyroid drugs for less than 3 months. For both TCR sequencing and RNA sequencing, RNA was extracted from PBMCs using TRIzol. Preparation of the library involved multiplex PCR. Sequencer: Illumina HiSeq 4000. CDR3 regions were amplified by Arm-PCR with iRepertoire HTBI primers to construct TCR beta libraries. TCRdb trimmed the raw reads at Q25, called clones with MiXCR and kept productive beta chains. Every CDR3 protein is listed once, alongside the most common genes and DNA of its rows. For this sample there are 400,000 to 550,000 distinct CDR3 sequences; roughly 15% appear just once. Approximately 11% of the sample belongs to the ten largest clones.

The data also belong to a second study, concerning T cells in Graves' hyperthyroidism and ophthalmopathy.

This sample comprised peripheral blood mononuclear cells (PBMCs), obtained at new diagnosis, from a patient treated with antithyroid drugs. Source of these receptors: a woman aged 25 to 45 with Graves disease. Donor details come from another sample of the same person, matched by shared clones.

This clonotype was seen at least ten times. The rearrangement links TRBV20-1 to TRBJ1-1, with D tentatively TRBD1 (5 bases). Per the germline V gene, CDR1 is DFQATT and CDR2 is SNEGSKA (reference sequence). The CDR3 length is 13 residues. Trimming pared 2 bases from V and 5 bases from J, leaving 12 bases between. The CDR3 DNA reads TGCAGTGCTAGAAGGGGCGCGTTTACTGAAGCTTTCTTT. Amino acid sequence: CSARRGAFTEAFF.

The chain employs TRBV6-2 or TRBV6-3 and TRBJ1-5, with no clear D. Germline loops: CDR1 MNHEY, CDR2 SVGEGT. The ends were cut back, 10 bases at V and 5 bases at J, with 21 bases in the middle. This CDR3 has 15 amino acids. CDR3 in DNA: TGTGCCACCAAGGTAGTGGGGTTAGCCGATCAGCCCCAGCATTTT. Residues: CATKVVGLADQPQHF.

This clonotype was counted many times. The chain uses TRBV6-1 and TRBJ2-7; TRBD1 or TRBD2 may be the D gene (5 bases each). CDR3 length: 16 residues. Trimming stripped 6 bases from V and 2 bases from J, with 20 bases between. Germline values: CDR1 MNHNS, CDR2 SASEGT. CDR3 DNA: TGTGCCAGCAGCCCCGACCGGGACGCCGGAGCCTACGAGCAGTACTTC. This sequence encodes CASSPDRDAGAYEQYF.

In its sample, this clonotype was seen many times. The gene calls are TRBV6-9 and TRBJ2-1; no clear D gene. This CDR3 comprises 15 residues. Trimming took off 3 bases at V and 11 bases at J, with 20 bases between the two ends. Per the germline V gene, CDR1 is MNHGY and CDR2 is SVAAGI. CDR3 sequence (DNA): TGTGCCAGCAGTTACCCCAGAACGTTGGGTGGAAAGCAGTTCTTC. Protein product: CASSYPRTLGGKQFF.

The chain is built from TRBV14 and TRBJ2-1; 8 nucleotides line up with TRBD2. This CDR3 is built from 18 residues. Germline lookup yields CDR1 SGHDN and CDR2 FVKESK. The V segment lost 1 base and the J segment 2 bases; nucleotides outside the gene matches: 10. CDR3 region: CASSQGYGRAPTYNEQFF. The DNA for the CDR3 is TGTGCCAGCAGCCAAGGGTACGGGAGGGCCCCCACCTACAATGAGCAGTTCTTC.

The chain combines TRBV7-9 with TRBJ1-4, with a possible D match to TRBD1 (6 bases). The CDR3 length is 17 residues. Germline CDR1 is SEHNR and CDR2 is FQNEAQ (reference sequence). V dropped 5 bases and J dropped 10 bases, with 26 bases sitting between them. Here the CDR3 reads CASSPQGGGGAYAKLFF. CDR3 bases: TGTGCCAGCAGCCCTCAAGGGGGGGGGGGCGCCTACGCAAAACTGTTTTTT.

This clonotype was detected a few times. The rearrangement uses TRBV12-3 or TRBV12-4 and TRBJ2-1, with D hard to call. CDR3 length equals 13 residues. Deletions cut 3 bases from V and 8 bases from J, with 11 bases between. As DNA, the CDR3 is TGTGCCAGCAGTTTTTCCCTCGCGGATGAGCAGTTCTTC. It is translated as CASSFSLADEQFF.

This clonotype has at least ten counts. The V gene is TRBV6-1, the J gene TRBJ2-7; D is tentatively TRBD1 or TRBD2 (5 bases each). The length of the CDR3 is 14 residues. V was trimmed by 2 bases and J by 0 bases, leaving 8 bases between them. CDR1 and CDR2 (germline): MNHNS, SASEGT. CDR3 nucleotide sequence: TGTGCCAGCAGTGAATGGGGGACCTCCTACGAGCAGTACTTC. This sequence encodes CASSEWGTSYEQYF.

Points on this clonotype: The CDR3 ends on some other residue instead of the conserved phenylalanine or tryptophan, so this is likely a read error. The V gene is TRBV20-1, the J gene TRBJ1-1; D gene unclear. The V end was cut by 5 bases, the J end by 2 bases, with 3 bases between. CDR3 length: 10 amino acids. The V gene's germline CDR1 is DFQATT and CDR2 SNEGSKA (reference sequence). CDR3 in DNA: TGCAGTGCTGTCAACACTGAAGCTTTCTGT. It encodes CSAVNTEAFC.

In this sample, this clonotype turned up many times. V is TRBV7-8 and J is TRBJ1-5; tentative D call: TRBD1 (6 bases). Trimming cost V 6 bases and J 2 bases, with 11 bases left between them. CDR3 size: 14 residues. Germline lookup yields CDR1 SGHVS and CDR2 FQNEAQ. The CDR3 spells CASSFRQGNQPQHF. The CDR3 nucleotides read TGTGCCAGCAGTTTTCGACAGGGCAATCAGCCCCAGCATTTT.